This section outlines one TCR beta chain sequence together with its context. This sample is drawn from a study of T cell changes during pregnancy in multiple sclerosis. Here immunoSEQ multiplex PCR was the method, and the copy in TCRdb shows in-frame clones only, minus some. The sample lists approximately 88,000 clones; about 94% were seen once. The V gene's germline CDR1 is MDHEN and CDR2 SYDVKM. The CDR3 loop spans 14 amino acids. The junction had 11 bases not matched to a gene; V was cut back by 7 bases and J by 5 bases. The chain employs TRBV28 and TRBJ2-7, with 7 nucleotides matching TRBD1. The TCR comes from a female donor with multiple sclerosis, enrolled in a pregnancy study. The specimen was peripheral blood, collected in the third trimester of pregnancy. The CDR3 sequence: CASTLGQDEDEQYF. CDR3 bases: TGTGCCAGCACCCTTGGACAGGATGAGGACGAGCAGTACTTC. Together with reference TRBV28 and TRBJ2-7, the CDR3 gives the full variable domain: DVKVTQSSRYLVKRTGEKVFLECVQDMDHENMFWYRQDPGLGLRLIYFSYDVKMKEKGDIPEGYSVSREKKERFSLILESASTNQTSMYLCASTLGQDEDEQYFGPGTRLTVT.